A single T cell receptor (beta chain) is shown here with its context. This clonotype was counted at least ten times. The target of this receptor is not known. No much larger clone exists at a distance of one base, and base qualities are not known. The library was prepared using 5' RACE. The sequencing machine was an Illumina HiSeq 2000. A universal primer binding site was introduced by template switching, and a unique molecular identifier was present in the final cDNA, enabling accurate counting of TCR cDNA molecules. Specific primers in the conserved constant-segment region were used to synthesize first-strand cDNA for TCR alpha and beta chains. To control for contamination, every cDNA library was double barcoded, receiving both a SMART-Mk sample barcode and Illumina barcodes. Two successive PCR steps introduced TruSeq adapter sequences along with Illumina sample barcodes. The Illumina HiSeq platform was used with custom primers to sequence TCR alpha and beta cDNA libraries. On the authors' methods: Raw reads were processed with MiGEC to extract unique molecular identifiers, and MiXCR was used to determine CDR3 positions. Recombination models were inferred per individual with the repgenHMM and IGoR tools using an EM algorithm. The tcR package in R was used for shared clonotype analysis, with sharing normalized by the product of cloneset sizes. To study raw recombination without the effects of thymic and clonal selection, out-of-frame nonproductive sequences were analyzed. TCRdb took the public reads, trimmed them with fastp at Q25, ran MiXCR for clone calling and kept in-frame beta chains. Every CDR3 protein is listed once, alongside the most common genes and DNA of its rows. In this record, the V and J calls reflect TCRdb's handling and not the investigators' own analysis. This sample gives around 1.7 million distinct CDR3 sequences in total; roughly 35% of them show up just once. Approximately 0.25% of the sample is taken by the ten largest.

The entry originates in a study of identical twins (dated by TCRdb to the mid-2010s). For context, the study as a whole: TCR alpha and beta repertoires from monozygotic twins, unrelated adults of various ages and cord blood were deep-sequenced to test whether fetal clonotypes persist. Replicate twin experiments were performed at different times using different library preparation protocols to rule out contamination.

What the authors observed across the whole study: Because the same donors could not be followed over many years, the conclusions relied on cross-sectional statistical analysis. Compared with coincidental sharing between unrelated individuals, out-of-frame TCR alpha sequences shared between twins had an excess of sequences with low generation probability. Out-of-frame TCR alpha sharing in monozygotic twins was systematically underestimated by recombination models, whereas sharing between unrelated individuals was in agreement with the recombination models. Zero-insertion analyses could be partly confounded by invariant T cells such as MAIT and iNKT, though diverse VJ usage argued against such confounding for most clonotypes. A weaker excess of twin sharing was found in beta out-of-frame sequences because the signal-to-noise ratio was lowered by fewer shared sequences. Abundant cord blood beta clonotypes had fewer insertions, young adult naive repertoires showed a similar but weaker trend, and memory repertoires showed no such trend.

All donors were healthy Caucasians. Taken from cysteine to phenylalanine, the CDR3 has 12 residues. The read is trimmed to its CDR3 DNA, 36 bases read in frame from base 1. The germline V end is reduced by 5 bases and the J end by 3 bases; junction bases left unmatched: 3. From the germline V gene, CDR1 is SQVTM and CDR2 is ANQGSEA. Sequenced input: cord blood. This clonotype originated in a newborn girl in good health. The V and J genes are TRBV29-1 and TRBJ2-7, and TRBD1 aligns with 8 junction nucleotides. The CDR3: CSVTTGGYEQYF. The DNA sequence follows: TGCAGCGTTACCACAGGGGGCTACGAGCAGTACTTC.